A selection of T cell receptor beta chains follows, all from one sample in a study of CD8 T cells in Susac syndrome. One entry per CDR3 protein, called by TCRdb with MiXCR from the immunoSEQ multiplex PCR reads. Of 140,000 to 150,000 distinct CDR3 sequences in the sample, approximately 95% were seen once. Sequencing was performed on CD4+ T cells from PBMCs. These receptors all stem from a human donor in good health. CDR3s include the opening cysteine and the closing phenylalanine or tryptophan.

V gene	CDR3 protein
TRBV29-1	CSVGSAEKLFF
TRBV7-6	CASSLGTGVTDTQYF
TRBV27	CASNFYPTRTGELFF
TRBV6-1	CASKSGWTQYF
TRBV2	CASSVGSGDVAFF
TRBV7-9	CASSLGQLSGNTIYF
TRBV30	CAWSYWNTEAFF
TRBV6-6	CASSYPSSGSDEQYF
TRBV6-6	CASGSRDKFGNQPQHF
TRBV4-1	CASSQAGGRTYGYTF
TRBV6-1	CASSEITGELFF
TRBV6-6	CASSRGLAGRRYEQYF
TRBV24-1	CATSSGLAGIQETQYF
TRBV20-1	CSAWGDRTFNEQFF
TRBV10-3	CAISPATGSYEQYF
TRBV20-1	CSARDLLAGAPSSYNEQFF
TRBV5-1	CASSIGTGDVSNQPQHF
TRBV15	CATSRESRGNEQFF
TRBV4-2	CASSQGHDSNQPQHF
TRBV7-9	CATRPSGELFF
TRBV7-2	CASSRTGWRTEAFF
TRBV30	CAWSVPAKEATQYF
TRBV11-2	CASSSNGGTDTQYF
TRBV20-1	CSARLVYGYTF
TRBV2	CASSEAGQADYGYTF
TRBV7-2	CASRFTRVGNTEAFF
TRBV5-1	CASSLVRQSYNEQFF
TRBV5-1	CASSLAGSLPGEQYF
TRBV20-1	CSALSPGGYNEQFF
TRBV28	CASKTGSLTGANVLTF
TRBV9	CASSWTSSSYEQYF
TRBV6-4	CAAPGAGDSYEQYF
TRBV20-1	CSASSGKGRGTQYF
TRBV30	CAWSLVGSGANVLTF
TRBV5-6	CASSSPFLGTYEQYF
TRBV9	CASTNAGSSYGYTF
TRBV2	CASRFRDYGYTF
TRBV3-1	CASSLGGTYEQYF
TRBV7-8	CASSSDRNTEAFF
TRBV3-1	CASKEREDRNEQFF
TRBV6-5	CASSRGQPNNEQFF
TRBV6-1	CASSVSRGEQYF
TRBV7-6	CASSLARGVEQYF
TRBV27	CASSLLGQGAEAFF
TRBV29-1	CSVVSAGGVSGANVLTF
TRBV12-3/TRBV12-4	CASSPPRLADTQYF
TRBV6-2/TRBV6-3	CASSYPLPPYEQYF
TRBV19	CAIPHRRDGRDGYTF
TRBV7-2	CASTSTTTGIGYTF
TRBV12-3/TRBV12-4	CASSFSVDSEWF